This TCR beta chain comes out of a study of cytomegalovirus exposure and HLA in healthy donors. It was with 60 Vbeta and 13 Jbeta primers that the PCR ran. Clones were read by immunoSEQ multiplex PCR, and TCRdb kept only the in-frame ones, dropping some. The sample holds 200,000 or so clones; 75% to 85% are singletons and the top ten take over 5%. CDR1 and CDR2 from the germline V gene are LNHDA and SQIVND (reference sequence). V was cut by 6 bases and J by 0 bases, with 9 bases left in between. The CDR3 has 14 residues. The J gene is TRBJ1-5, the V gene TRBV19; the D is unclear. What was sequenced was PBMCs. The source of this sequence is a woman in her forties or fifties in good health and CMV-seropositive. CDR3 loop: CASSYSFSNQPQHF. The CDR3 DNA reads as TGTGCCAGTAGCTATTCATTTAGCAATCAGCCCCAGCATTTT.